A single sample is the source of the 2 T cell receptor beta chains below, sequenced in a study of T-cell reconstitution after alpha-beta-depleted transplantation in children. Unique molecular identifiers were incorporated into the prepared TCRbeta library. TCRdb reprocessed the PCR reads via MiXCR and lists one record per CDR3 protein. This sample has hundreds of thousands of distinct CDR3 sequences, with approximately 20% found just once. The starting material was PBMCs from the stem cell graft donor, obtained from the stem cell graft. The source of these receptors is a human donor who donated a stem cell graft to a child with acute lymphoblastic leukemia.

This clonotype was counted only a few times. The genes are TRBV3-1 and TRBJ2-7, with a weak D call TRBD1 (6 bases). Trimming removed 2 bases from V and 2 bases from J, with 16 bases in between. The CDR3 sequence is 16 residues long. The V gene's germline CDR1 is LGHDT and CDR2 YNNKEL (reference sequence). CDR3 residues: CASSQISGVSPYEQYF. CDR3 sequence (DNA): TGTGCCAGCAGCCAAATCTCAGGGGTTTCTCCCTACGAGCAGTACTTC.

The chain is built from TRBV4-1 and TRBJ2-1; 10 bases fit TRBD2. The trim removed 10 bases at V and 9 bases at J, leaving 9 bases unmatched. Germline-derived CDR1 and CDR2 are MGHRA and YSYEKL. The CDR3 is 13 residues long. Here the CDR3 reads CATASGSSGEQFF. CDR3 bases: TGCGCCACCGCTAGCGGGAGTTCGGGTGAGCAGTTCTTC.